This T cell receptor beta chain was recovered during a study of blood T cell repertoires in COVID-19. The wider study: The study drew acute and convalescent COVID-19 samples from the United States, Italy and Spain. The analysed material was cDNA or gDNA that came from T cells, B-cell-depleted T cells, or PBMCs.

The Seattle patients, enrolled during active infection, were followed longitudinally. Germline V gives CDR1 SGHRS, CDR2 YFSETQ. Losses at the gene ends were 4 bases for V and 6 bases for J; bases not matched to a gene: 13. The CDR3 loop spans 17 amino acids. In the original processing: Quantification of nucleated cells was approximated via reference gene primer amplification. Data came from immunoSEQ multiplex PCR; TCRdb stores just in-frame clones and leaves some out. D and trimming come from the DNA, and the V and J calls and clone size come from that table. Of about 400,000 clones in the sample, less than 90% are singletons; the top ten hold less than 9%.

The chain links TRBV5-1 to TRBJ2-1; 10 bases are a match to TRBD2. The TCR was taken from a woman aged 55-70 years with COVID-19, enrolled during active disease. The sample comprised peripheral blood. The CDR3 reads CASSLGIVAGGGNEQFF. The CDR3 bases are TGCGCCAGCAGCCTAGGGATAGTAGCGGGGGGAGGCAATGAGCAGTTCTTC. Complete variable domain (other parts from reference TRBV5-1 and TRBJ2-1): KAGVTQTPRYLIKTRGQQVTLSCSPISGHRSVSWYQQTPGQGLQFLFEYFSETQRNKGNFPGRFSGRQFSNSRSEMNVSTLELGDSALYLCASSLGIVAGGGNEQFFGPGTRLTVL.